The rows below give T cell receptor beta chains drawn from one sample of a study of blood T cells in healthy people across ages. A single record per CDR3 protein comes from TCRdb applying MiXCR to the 5' RACE reads. The table shows roughly 800,000 distinct CDR3 sequences, with about 36% occurring only once. Source material: blood. The receptors here all came from a man between 18 and 29 years old in good health. The CDR3 runs from the conserved cysteine through the conserved F or W. A D gene is named only where the DNA matches it firmly. A row's size may be missing; if present it is once, few, many or a size class.

TRBJ2-1 TRBV5-1 - 15 - TGCGCCAGCAGCTTGGCGCAGAACTCCTACAATGAGCAGTTCTTC CASSLAQNSYNEQFF
TRBJ2-7 TRBV6-2/TRBV6-3 TRBD1 15 - TGTGCCAGCAGTGCTCCGGGACAGGGCGCGTACGAGCAGTACTTC CASSAPGQGAYEQYF
TRBJ2-4 TRBV12-3/TRBV12-4 - 16 - TGTGCCAGCAGTTTTCGCGTCAGGGGAGCCAAAAACATTCAGTACTTC CASSFRVRGAKNIQYF
TRBJ1-2 TRBV20-1 - 11 few TGCAGTGCTAGTTCGACCCACGGCTACACCTTC CSASSTHGYTF
TRBJ2-3 TRBV7-2 TRBD2 16 - TGTGCCGGCAGCCCGGTGAGCGGGGGCCGGGCAGATACGCAGTATTTT CAGSPVSGGRADTQYF
TRBJ1-2 TRBV27 TRBD1 14 - TGTGCCAGCAGTTCCCCGGGACAGGGGTTCGGCTACACCTTC CASSSPGQGFGYTF
TRBJ2-5 TRBV7-2 TRBD2 15 - TGTGCCAGCGCCGAGCCAGCGGGACTCCAAGAGACCCAGTACTTC CASAEPAGLQETQYF
TRBJ2-5 TRBV21-1 - 16 - TGTGCCAGCATCCCACCCTGGGGGAAAAGGGGGGAGACCCAGTACTTC CASIPPWGKRGETQYF
TRBJ1-2 TRBV20-1 - 12 - TGCAGTGCTGGGAGAGGGGAGGAGGGCTACACCTTC CSAGRGEEGYTF
TRBJ2-1 TRBV7-2 TRBD1 14 - TGTGCCAGCAGCCTCGGGACAGGGTCCTACGAGCAGTTCTTC CASSLGTGSYEQFF
TRBJ1-5 TRBV27 TRBD1 18 once TGTGCCAGCAAAGCCGCACCCGGGACAGGCAGCAGCAATCAGCCCCAGCATTTT CASKAAPGTGSSNQPQHF
TRBJ2-1 TRBV20-1 TRBD2 15 - TGCAGTGCTAGAGCGGTCGGGAGGGCCATTAATGAGCAGTTCTTC CSARAVGRAINEQFF
TRBJ1-2 TRBV5-1 - 15 many TGCGCCAGCAGCGATCAACAAGGTCTCAAGGATGGCTACACCTTC CASSDQQGLKDGYTF
TRBJ1-1 TRBV12-3/TRBV12-4 - 13 few TGTGCCAGCAGTTACCGAAATAACGCTGAAGCTTTCTTT CASSYRNNAEAFF
TRBJ1-3 TRBV7-2 - 15 - TGTGCCAGCAGCCCCCCCACCCGCTCTGGAAACACCATATATTTT CASSPPTRSGNTIYF
TRBJ1-4 TRBV9 TRBD1 20 - TGTGCCAGCAGCGCACAGTCATCACTGACAGGGGCGACAACTAATGAAAAACTGTTTTTT CASSAQSSLTGATTNEKLFF
TRBJ1-1 TRBV6-6 - 14 - TGTGCCAGCACCCCATCCCCACCGGGTGGCGAAGCTTTCTTT CASTPSPPGGEAFF
TRBJ2-3 TRBV20-1 TRBD2 15 - TGCAGTGCTCAAAATAGCGGGGGGAACACAGATACGCAGTATTTT CSAQNSGGNTDTQYF
TRBJ2-7 TRBV20-1 - 14 few TGCAGTGCTAGAACTCAGGGGTCGTCCTACGAGCAGTACTTC CSARTQGSSYEQYF
TRBJ1-2 TRBV4-2 TRBD1 15 few TGTGCCAGCAGCCATTGGGACAGTACTAACTATGGCTACACCTTC CASSHWDSTNYGYTF
TRBJ2-7 TRBV7-2 - 13 - TGTACCAGCAGCTTAGGCAGGTCCTACGAGCAGTACTTC CTSSLGRSYEQYF
TRBJ2-7 TRBV28 - 16 - TGTGCCAGCAGTCCCCACCGAACACGCTCCTACAATGAGCAGTACTTC CASSPHRTRSYNEQYF
TRBJ2-3 TRBV24-1 - 14 many TGTGCCACCAGTGATTCCCTAGGTCTAGATACGCAGTATTTT CATSDSLGLDTQYF
TRBJ1-6 TRBV12-3/TRBV12-4 TRBD1 14 - TGTGCCAGCAGTGTCGGAGGGGGCGAATCACCCCTCCACTTT CASSVGGGESPLHF
TRBJ2-7 TRBV6-2/TRBV6-3 TRBD1 14 - TGTGCCACCTTCCGGGACAGCACTTACAATGAGCAGTACTTC CATFRDSTYNEQYF
TRBJ2-5 TRBV29-1 - 13 - TGCAGCGTTGGGTCAGGGCAGAAAGAGACCCAGTACTTC CSVGSGQKETQYF
TRBJ1-4 TRBV3-1 - 15 few TGTGCCAGCAGCCCCCTTCGAGGGGACTGGGAAAAACTGTTTTTT CASSPLRGDWEKLFF
TRBJ1-2 TRBV3-1 - 15 few TGTGCCAGCAGCCAAGGAGGTGAGGGAGCCTATGGCTACACCTTC CASSQGGEGAYGYTF
TRBJ2-3 TRBV20-1 TRBD2 16 few TGCAGTGCTAGCCCCGCCGCCAGCGGGGGATCAGATACGCAGTATTTT CSASPAASGGSDTQYF
TRBJ2-1 TRBV4-2 - 17 few TGTGCCAGCAGCCAAGAAGGGGAGCGGAATCTCTACAATGAGCAGTTCTTC CASSQEGERNLYNEQFF
TRBJ2-1 TRBV5-1 - 15 many TGCGCCAGCAGCTTGGTGGCGGGGACCTACAATGAGCAGTTCTTC CASSLVAGTYNEQFF
TRBJ2-7 TRBV5-6 TRBD1 16 many TGTGCCAGCAGCCCGACCGGACAGGTAGTTTCCTACGAGCAGTACTTC CASSPTGQVVSYEQYF
TRBJ2-5 TRBV29-1 - 14 - TGCAGCGTTGGCACAGGGCTACCAGGGGAGACCCAGTACTTC CSVGTGLPGETQYF